The 30 T cell receptor beta chains presented below share a single source sample, sequenced in a study of T-cell reconstitution after alpha-beta-depleted transplantation in children. Unique molecular identifiers were built into the TCRbeta library. Each CDR3 protein is one row after TCRdb ran MiXCR on the PCR reads. Seen here are a few hundred thousand distinct CDR3 sequences, 13% observed once, and the top ten hold over 2%. The input for sequencing was PBMCs, mostly from graft donor cells, taken 360 days after TCRalphabeta/CD19-depleted stem cell transplant. The receptors originated from a male patient under 18 who had a stem cell transplant for acute myeloid leukemia, so the T cells may come from the graft donor.

V usage is TRBV5-1 and J usage is TRBJ2-7; possibly TRBD1 for D (6 bases). Germline V gene sequence: CDR1 SGHRS, CDR2 YFSETQ. The CDR3 contains 15 residues. Trimming took off 4 bases at V and 0 bases at J, with 14 bases between the two ends. In DNA form, the CDR3 reads TGCGCCAGCAGCCCCCGGACAGTAGGCTCCTACGAGCAGTACTTC. Protein: CASSPRTVGSYEQYF.

This clonotype was observed many times. The chain carries TRBV3-1 and TRBJ2-7; D is unclear. The CDR3 runs 15 residues. The germline V and J ends were trimmed by 1 base and 3 bases, with 13 bases remaining between them. CDR1 is LGHDT and CDR2 is YNNKEL in the germline V gene (reference sequence). In DNA form, the CDR3 reads TGTGCCAGCAGCCAAGGTAAGACGTGGAACTACGAGCAGTACTTC. Translation gives CASSQGKTWNYEQYF.

This clonotype was detected a few times. This sequence joins TRBV18 and TRBJ2-5; TRBD1 matches at 8 bases. Germline-derived CDR1 and CDR2 are KGHSH and LQKENI. CDR3 length equals 13 residues. V dropped 4 bases and J dropped 5; count of bases not matched to a gene: 3. CDR3 sequence reads: CASSLDREETQYF. The CDR3 DNA follows: TGTGCCAGCTCACTGGACAGGGAGGAGACCCAGTACTTC.

The table lists this clonotype with many counts. The chain employs TRBV20-1 and TRBJ2-4; D not resolved. Germline V gene data show CDR1 as DFQATT and CDR2 as SNEGSKA (reference sequence). The CDR3 extends over 16 amino acids. With 3 bases removed from V and 3 bases from J, the gap between germline ends came to 18 bases. The chain's CDR3 is CSASWGEGFVKNIQYF. CDR3 bases: TGCAGTGCTAGCTGGGGTGAAGGATTCGTCAAAAACATTCAGTACTTC.

This chain links TRBV28 with TRBJ2-3, with 12 bases lining up with TRBD2. The CDR3 contains 17 residues. CDR1 and CDR2 from the germline V gene are MDHEN and SYDVKM. Germline trimming cut 6 bases from V and 1 base from J; bases unmatched to any gene: 8. Here the CDR3 reads CASSPPSGRARTDTQYF. CDR3 coding DNA: TGTGCCAGCAGCCCCCCTAGCGGGAGGGCCCGCACAGATACGCAGTATTTT.

This clonotype was observed a handful of times. V and J are TRBV20-1 and TRBJ2-7, with 9 bases aligning to TRBD2. The ends lost 8 bases at V and 4 bases at J; junction bases unmatched: 9. Germline assignment: CDR1 DFQATT and CDR2 SNEGSKA (reference sequence). The CDR3 consists of 13 residues. This chain's CDR3 is CSHSGTSPYEQYF. In DNA, the CDR3 is TGCAGTCATTCCGGGACTAGCCCTTACGAGCAGTACTTC.

This clonotype appeared a few times. This chain joins TRBV5-5 and TRBJ2-6; D is unresolved. CDR3 size: 17 residues. V lost 1 base to trimming and J lost 0 bases, with 11 bases between them. Germline assignment: CDR1 SGHKS and CDR2 YYEKEE (reference sequence). The CDR3 loop is CASSLRTVLSGANVLTF. CDR3 sequence (DNA): TGTGCCAGCAGCTTGAGGACCGTTCTCTCTGGGGCCAACGTCCTGACTTTC.

This chain connects TRBV12-3 or TRBV12-4 to TRBJ2-7, with a tentative D call TRBD2 (6 bases). The germline V and J ends were trimmed by 6 bases and 0 bases, with 15 bases remaining between them. This CDR3 has 15 amino acids. The CDR3 coding sequence is TGTGCCAGCAGGGCGGGACCGCCCAGCTCCTACGAGCAGTACTTC. It translates to CASRAGPPSSYEQYF.

This clonotype has at least ten counts. The gene calls are TRBV28 and TRBJ2-1, with TRBD2 as a possible D gene (6 bases). With 6 bases removed from V and 3 bases from J, the gap between germline ends came to 12 bases. The CDR3 has 14 amino acids. Germline V gene data show CDR1 as MDHEN and CDR2 as SYDVKM. Here the CDR3 reads CASRVGGNYNEQFF. For the CDR3, the DNA is TGTGCCAGCAGGGTCGGGGGAAACTACAATGAGCAGTTCTTC.

This clonotype was detected a few times. This sequence joins TRBV7-2 and TRBJ2-3; D call uncertain. CDR1 SGHTA and CDR2 FQGNSA come from the germline V gene. This CDR3 spans 14 amino acids. V lost 2 bases to trimming and J lost 4 bases, with 10 bases between them. CDR3: CASSLYNRPDTQYF. Written as DNA, the CDR3 is TGTGCCAGCAGCTTATATAATCGGCCAGATACGCAGTATTTT.

A few counts support this clonotype. The J gene is TRBJ1-1, the V gene TRBV3-1, with D hard to call. The CDR3 loop spans 16 amino acids. The V gene lost 2 bases and the J gene lost 3 bases, with 16 bases spanning the gap. Germline V gene lookup returns CDR1 LGHDT and CDR2 YNNKEL (reference sequence). The CDR3 DNA reads as TGTGCCAGCAGCCAAAAAGTGGAGACCTCGGACACTGAAGCTTTCTTT. Translation: CASSQKVETSDTEAFF. The variable domain in full, completed from reference TRBV3-1 and TRBJ1-1, reads DTAVSQTPKYLVTQMGNDKSIKCEQNLGHDTMYWYKQDSKKFLKIMFSYNNKELIINETVPNRFSPKSPDKAHLNLHINSLELGDSAVYFCASSQKVETSDTEAFFGQGTRLTVV.

This clonotype has just a few counts. The CDR3 DNA follows: TGTGCCAGCAGAATAGCGGGAGATGAGCAGTTCTTC. It codes for CASRIAGDEQFF. The chain links TRBV7-9 to TRBJ2-1; 9 bases fit TRBD2. CDR3 length: 12 amino acids. The V segment lost 6 bases and the J segment 8 bases; nucleotides outside the gene matches: 2. Germline CDR1 is SEHNR and CDR2 is FQNEAQ (reference sequence).

The J gene is TRBJ1-1, the V gene TRBV6-5; D remains unclear. The V end was cut by 2 bases, the J end by 0 bases, with 13 bases between. The germline V gene encodes CDR1 MNHEY and CDR2 SVGAGI. This CDR3 region has 16 residues. Here the CDR3 reads CASSYEGSSMNTEAFF. CDR3 DNA: TGTGCCAGCAGTTACGAGGGCAGTTCCATGAACACTGAAGCTTTCTTT.

This clonotype was seen only once. The CDR3 bases are TGTGCCAGTAGGGACACAGGGGCAGGGGCCAACGTCCTGACTTTC. Its translation: CASRDTGAGANVLTF. This sequence joins TRBV19 and TRBJ2-6; 7 positions agree with TRBD1. The germline CDR1 and CDR2 sequences are LNHDA and SQIVND (reference sequence). V gave up 6 bases and J gave up 4 bases; unmatched junction bases: 6. The CDR3 has 15 residues.

The V gene is TRBV28, the J gene TRBJ1-2; 9 bases are shared with TRBD1. Trimming removed 2 bases from V and 7 bases from J; junction bases left unmatched: 8. CDR3 length equals 15 residues. CDR1 is MDHEN, CDR2 SYDVKM, per germline. CDR3 sequence: CASSLEPGQGVGYTF. The CDR3 region has the DNA TGTGCCAGCAGTTTAGAACCGGGACAGGGTGTTGGCTACACCTTC.

The chain combines TRBV20-1 with TRBJ2-3; D gene uncertain. V lost 2 bases to trimming and J lost 1 base, with 7 bases between them. This CDR3 is 13 amino acids long. Germline CDR1 reads DFQATT; CDR2 reads SNEGSKA (reference sequence). CDR3 coding DNA: TGCAGTGCTAGACAGACCGGCACAGATACGCAGTATTTT. Protein sequence: CSARQTGTDTQYF.

In this sample, this clonotype turned up many times. The chain carries TRBV28 and TRBJ2-4; D possibly uses TRBD1 or TRBD2 (5 bases each). This CDR3 has 14 amino acids. V was trimmed by 4 bases and J by 8 bases, leaving 15 bases between them. The germline CDR1 and CDR2 sequences are MDHEN and SYDVKM. CDR3 protein: CASSSDRGGDIQYF. Written as DNA, the CDR3 is TGTGCCAGCAGTTCCGACCGGGGCGGAGACATTCAGTACTTC.

This clonotype was detected ten times or more. V usage is TRBV19 and J usage is TRBJ2-1; 13 positions agree with TRBD2. Trimming at V came to 6 bases and at J to 4 bases, leaving 6 bases not matched to a gene. The CDR3 is 16 residues long. The germline CDR1 and CDR2 sequences are LNHDA and SQIVND (reference sequence). Here the CDR3 DNA reads TGTGCCAGTAGCCGACTAGCGGGAGGAGGGTACAATGAGCAGTTCTTC. Translation gives CASSRLAGGGYNEQFF.

This clonotype was picked up a small number of times. The chain uses TRBV28 and TRBJ2-1; TRBD2 aligns across 15 bases. Unmatched junction bases numbered 16, after V lost 6 bases and J lost 4 bases. The germline V gene encodes CDR1 MDHEN and CDR2 SYDVKM. The CDR3 covers 20 residues. In DNA, the CDR3 is TGTGCCAGCAGCTGGGGATTGGGACTAGCGGGGGGTGGGGCTTACAATGAGCAGTTCTTC. Residues: CASSWGLGLAGGGAYNEQFF.

The genes are TRBV20-1 and TRBJ2-5, with 10 bases fitting TRBD2. CDR1 and CDR2 from the germline V gene are DFQATT and SNEGSKA (reference sequence). The CDR3 has 16 residues. The trim removed 6 bases at V and 5 bases at J, leaving 15 bases unmatched. CDR3 in DNA: TGCAGTGCCAGACGCCCAGCGGGAGGGCTCGCGGAGACCCAGTACTTC. It is translated as CSARRPAGGLAETQYF.

This clonotype was observed many times. The chain is built from TRBV12-3 or TRBV12-4 and TRBJ2-1, with D uncertain. This CDR3 is built from 13 residues. V lost 5 bases to trimming and J lost 6 bases, with 11 bases between them. Here the CDR3 DNA reads TGTGCCAGCAGTCCGGACCGAGGCAATGAGCAGTTCTTC. Translated: CASSPDRGNEQFF.

This clonotype was seen a handful of times. The CDR3 nucleotides are TGTGCCAGCAGCCAAGTTAGCATACCTCACACCGGGGAGCTGTTTTTT. Amino acid sequence: CASSQVSIPHTGELFF. The rearrangement uses TRBV3-1 and TRBJ2-2; D gene unclear. Germline CDR1 reads LGHDT; CDR2 reads YNNKEL (reference sequence). The CDR3 covers 16 residues. With 1 base removed from V and 3 bases from J, the gap between germline ends came to 12 bases.

The gene calls are TRBV9 and TRBJ2-7; perhaps TRBD1 as D (6 bases). The CDR3 has 14 amino acids. The ends were cut back, 2 bases at V and 6 bases at J, with 15 bases in the middle. Germline V gene lookup returns CDR1 SGDLS and CDR2 YYNGEE. The CDR3 nucleotides are TGTGCCAGCAGCGTTAGCCAGGGGCGCACCGAGCAGTACTTC. Translated: CASSVSQGRTEQYF.

This sequence joins TRBV7-6 and TRBJ1-5; maybe TRBD1 (5 bases). Trimming shortened V by 5 bases and J by 7 bases, and 12 bases separated the two germline ends. The V gene's germline CDR1 is SGHVS and CDR2 FNYEAQ. CDR3 length equals 13 residues. CDR3 DNA sequence: TGTGCCAGCAGCACCACGGGGGGACAGCCCCAGCATTTT. Its protein is CASSTTGGQPQHF. Looking up the rest from reference TRBV7-6 and TRBJ1-5 gives the full variable domain: GAGVSQSPRYKVTKRGQDVALRCDPISGHVSLYWYRQALGQGPEFLTYFNYEAQQDKSGLPNDRFSAERPEGSISTLTIQRTEQRDSAMYRCASSTTGGQPQHFGDGTRLSIL.

The genes are TRBV13 and TRBJ2-6; 7 positions agree with TRBD1. Per germline, CDR1 PRHDT and CDR2 FYEKMQ (reference sequence). There are 18 residues in the CDR3. V shed 5 bases and J 0 bases; nucleotides not matched to a gene: 10. CDR3 coding DNA: TGTGCCAGCAGCCTACCGGCAGGGGGTATCTCTGGGGCCAACGTCCTGACTTTC. This translates into CASSLPAGGISGANVLTF.

The genes are TRBV24-1 and TRBJ2-3, with D uncertain. The CDR3 covers 16 residues. CDR1 and CDR2 (germline): KGHDR, SFDVKD. V was clipped by 1 base and J by 1 base, with 11 bases between them. The CDR3 reads CATSDFIGEGTDTQYF. CDR3 DNA sequence: TGTGCCACCAGTGATTTTATTGGAGAGGGCACAGATACGCAGTATTTT.

A few counts support this clonotype. V usage is TRBV7-2 and J usage is TRBJ2-3; D not certain. CDR1 is SGHTA, CDR2 FQGNSA, per germline. The CDR3 runs to 14 residues. The V end lost 2 bases, the J end lost 2 bases, and 8 bases lay between the germline ends. This CDR3 reads CASSLWRSTDTQYF. CDR3 nucleotides: TGTGCCAGCAGCTTATGGAGATCCACAGATACGCAGTATTTT.

This clonotype was seen only a few times. The DNA of the CDR3 is TGTGCCAGCAGTCCGGCGAGCAATCAGCCCCAGCATTTT. Translated, it gives CASSPASNQPQHF. This chain links TRBV12-3 or TRBV12-4 with TRBJ1-5; no firm D call. The CDR3 sequence is 13 residues long. Trimming removed 5 bases from V and 1 base from J, with 6 bases in between.

J is TRBJ2-2 and V is TRBV27; D is tentatively TRBD1 or TRBD2 (5 bases each). Looked up from germline, CDR1 is MNHEY and CDR2 is SMNVEV (reference sequence). The CDR3 sequence is 13 residues long. The CDR3 region has the DNA TGTGCTACGGGGCGTTGGGGGACCGGGGAGCTGTTTTTT. It translates to CATGRWGTGELFF.

A single count supports this clonotype. This chain uses TRBV7-6 with TRBJ2-7, with TRBD1 as a possible D gene (6 bases). Germline V gives CDR1 SGHVS, CDR2 FNYEAQ. Trimming stripped 1 base from V and 3 bases from J, with 10 bases between. The CDR3 runs 14 residues. The DNA of the CDR3 is TGTGCCAGCAGCTTAGGGACAGCCCTCTACGAGCAGTACTTC. Its translation: CASSLGTALYEQYF.